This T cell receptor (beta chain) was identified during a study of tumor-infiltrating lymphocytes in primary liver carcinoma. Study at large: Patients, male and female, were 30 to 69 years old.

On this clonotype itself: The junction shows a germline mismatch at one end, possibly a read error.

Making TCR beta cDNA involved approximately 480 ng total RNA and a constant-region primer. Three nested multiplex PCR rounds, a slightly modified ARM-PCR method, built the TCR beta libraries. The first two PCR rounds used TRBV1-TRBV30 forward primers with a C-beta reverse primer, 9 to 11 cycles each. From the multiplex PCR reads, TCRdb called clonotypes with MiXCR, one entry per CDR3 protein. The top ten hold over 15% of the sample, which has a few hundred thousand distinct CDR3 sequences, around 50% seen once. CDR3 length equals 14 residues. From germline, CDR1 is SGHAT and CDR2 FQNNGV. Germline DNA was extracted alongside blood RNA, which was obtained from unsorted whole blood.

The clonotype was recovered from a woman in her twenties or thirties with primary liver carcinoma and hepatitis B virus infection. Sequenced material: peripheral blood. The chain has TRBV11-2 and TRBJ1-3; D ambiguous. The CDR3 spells CTSSLGFFGNTIYF. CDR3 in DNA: TGTACCAGCAGCCTCGGGTTTTTTGGAAACACCATATATTTT.